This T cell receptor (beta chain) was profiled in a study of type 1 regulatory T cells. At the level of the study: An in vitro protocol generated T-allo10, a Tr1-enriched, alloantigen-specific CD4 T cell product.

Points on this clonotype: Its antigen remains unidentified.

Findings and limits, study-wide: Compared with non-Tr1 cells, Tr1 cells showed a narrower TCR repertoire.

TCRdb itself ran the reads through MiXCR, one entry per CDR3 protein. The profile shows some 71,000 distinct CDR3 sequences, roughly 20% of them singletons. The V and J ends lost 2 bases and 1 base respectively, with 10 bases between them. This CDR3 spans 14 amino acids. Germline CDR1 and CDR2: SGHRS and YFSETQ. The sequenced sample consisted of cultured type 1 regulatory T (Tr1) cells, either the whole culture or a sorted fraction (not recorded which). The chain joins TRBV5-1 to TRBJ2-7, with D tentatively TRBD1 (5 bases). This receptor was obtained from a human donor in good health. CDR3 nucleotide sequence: TGCGCCAGCAGCTTTACGACAGATTCCTACGAGCAGTACTTC. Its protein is CASSFTTDSYEQYF.